This T cell receptor beta chain is from a study of control samples from healthy donors and cancer patients. Assay: immunoSEQ multiplex PCR; the TCRdb copy retains only in-frame clones and omits some. The data contain around 200,000 clones, roughly 91% of them seen just once; the ten biggest clones take up over 1.2%. The CDR3 is 17 amino acids. The V and J ends lost 0 bases and 3 bases respectively, with 18 bases between them. Germline V gene sequence: CDR1 SGDLS, CDR2 YYNGEE. The chain is built from TRBV9 and TRBJ1-2; perhaps TRBD1 as D (6 bases). The receptor was isolated from a woman younger than 45 in good health. The sample consisted of blood. CDR3 in DNA: TGTGCCAGCAGCGTAGCTTTAGGGGGGCCGGGACACTATGGCTACACCTTC. As protein: CASSVALGGPGHYGYTF.